This is a list of T cell receptor beta chains from one sample in a study of T cells in Graves' hyperthyroidism and ophthalmopathy. One entry per CDR3 protein, called by TCRdb with MiXCR from the multiplex PCR reads. The sample has about 98,000 distinct CDR3 sequences; 35% to 45% are singletons. The material sequenced was peripheral blood or thyroid tissue (not recorded which). These receptors came from a woman aged 25 to 39 with Graves' hyperthyroidism. The CDR3 runs from the conserved cysteine through the conserved F or W. A D gene is named only where the DNA matches it firmly. Only some rows state a clone size, as once, few, many or a class for expanded clones.

j_gene: TRBJ2-5; v_gene: TRBV11-2; d_gene: NA; abundance: many; CDR3nt: TGTGCCAGCAGCTTTTCCTTTGGGGAGACCCAGTACTTC; CDR3aa: CASSFSFGETQYF
j_gene: TRBJ1-5; v_gene: TRBV2; d_gene: NA; abundance: NA; CDR3nt: TGTGCCAGCAAGGACACCTCCCTAGGGTGGGCCCAGCATTTT; CDR3aa: CASKDTSLGWAQHF
j_gene: TRBJ1-4; v_gene: TRBV12-3/TRBV12-4; d_gene: TRBD1; abundance: NA; CDR3nt: TGTGCCGGCAGTCACCGGGACAGGGGGCACAGTGAAAAACTGCTTTTT; CDR3aa: CAGSHRDRGHSEKLLF
j_gene: TRBJ2-7; v_gene: TRBV20-1; d_gene: TRBD2; abundance: NA; CDR3nt: TGCAGTGCTAGAATACTAGCGGGCTACGAGCAGTACTTC; CDR3aa: CSARILAGYEQYF
j_gene: TRBJ2-5; v_gene: TRBV5-1; d_gene: NA; abundance: NA; CDR3nt: TGCGCCAGCAGCTGGGCAACCAGCGGTTGTCCTCAAGAGACCCAGTACTTC; CDR3aa: CASSWATSGCPQETQYF
j_gene: TRBJ2-2; v_gene: TRBV7-3; d_gene: TRBD1; abundance: many; CDR3nt: TGTGCCAGCAGCATGATCCGGGACAGGAACACCGGGGAGCTGTTTTTT; CDR3aa: CASSMIRDRNTGELFF
j_gene: TRBJ2-2; v_gene: TRBV10-3; d_gene: TRBD2; abundance: once; CDR3nt: TGTGTCACCGGACTAGCGGTGAACACCGGGGAGCTGTTTTTT; CDR3aa: CVTGLAVNTGELFF
j_gene: TRBJ1-6; v_gene: TRBV7-2; d_gene: NA; abundance: NA; CDR3nt: NA; CDR3aa: CASSLRGQNYGYTFATGIPSPLHF
j_gene: TRBJ1-2; v_gene: TRBV20-1; d_gene: NA; abundance: many; CDR3nt: TGCAGTGCTAGAGAGGTGACAAGAGGAAACTATGGCTACACCTTC; CDR3aa: CSAREVTRGNYGYTF
j_gene: TRBJ1-2; v_gene: TRBV10-3; d_gene: NA; abundance: NA; CDR3nt: TGTGCCATCAGTTTTATTTTCGCTGGAGGGACCTATGGCTACACCTTC; CDR3aa: CAISFIFAGGTYGYTF
j_gene: TRBJ2-5; v_gene: TRBV10-3; d_gene: TRBD1; abundance: medium-sized; CDR3nt: TGTGCCATCAGTCGTGCCGGGACAGGGTCGGAGACCCAGTACTTC; CDR3aa: CAISRAGTGSETQYF
j_gene: TRBJ2-5; v_gene: TRBV7-9; d_gene: TRBD2; abundance: many; CDR3nt: TGTGCCAGCAGCGCCCAGCGGGGGACCCAGTACTTC; CDR3aa: CASSAQRGTQYF
j_gene: TRBJ2-7; v_gene: TRBV20-1; d_gene: NA; abundance: NA; CDR3nt: TGCAGTGCTGCGGGACCCCGGGAGCAGTACTTC; CDR3aa: CSAAGPREQYF
j_gene: TRBJ2-1; v_gene: TRBV10-2; d_gene: NA; abundance: once; CDR3nt: TGCGCCAGCAGTGAAGGGGTCAATGTGGGGGATGGGACGGGAAATGAGCAGTTCTTC; CDR3aa: CASSEGVNVGDGTGNEQFF
j_gene: TRBJ2-7; v_gene: TRBV5-8; d_gene: NA; abundance: many; CDR3nt: TGTGCCAGCAGCTGGCAGGGTAACTCCTACGAGCAGTACTTC; CDR3aa: CASSWQGNSYEQYF
j_gene: TRBJ1-1; v_gene: TRBV7-6; d_gene: NA; abundance: NA; CDR3nt: TGTGCCAGAGGCCGCCCTGGAGTAGGCACTGAAGCTTTCTTT; CDR3aa: CARGRPGVGTEAFF
j_gene: TRBJ2-2; v_gene: TRBV9; d_gene: NA; abundance: few; CDR3nt: TGTGCCAGCAGCGCAGCTCAGAGAACCGGGGAGCTGTTTTTT; CDR3aa: CASSAAQRTGELFF
j_gene: TRBJ1-6; v_gene: TRBV2; d_gene: TRBD1; abundance: NA; CDR3nt: TGTGCCAGCCGAGCACCGGGACAGTCCCGTAATTCACCCCTCCACTTT; CDR3aa: CASRAPGQSRNSPLHF
j_gene: TRBJ1-1; v_gene: TRBV7-2; d_gene: NA; abundance: many; CDR3nt: TGTGCCAGCAGCTTAGCGCCAGGACAGAACACTGAAGCTTTCTTT; CDR3aa: CASSLAPGQNTEAFF
j_gene: TRBJ2-7; v_gene: TRBV27; d_gene: TRBD2; abundance: many; CDR3nt: TGTGCCACCCGATATAGCGGGAGCTCCTACGAGCAGTACTTC; CDR3aa: CATRYSGSSYEQYF
j_gene: TRBJ1-6; v_gene: TRBV20-1; d_gene: NA; abundance: many; CDR3nt: TGCAGTGCCCGACCCGTGCCGAATAATTCACCCCTCCACTTT; CDR3aa: CSARPVPNNSPLHF
j_gene: TRBJ2-1; v_gene: TRBV15; d_gene: TRBD2; abundance: few; CDR3nt: TGTGCCACCAGCAGAGTGCGGTGGGGGGGTGAGCAGTTCTTC; CDR3aa: CATSRVRWGGEQFF
j_gene: TRBJ1-3; v_gene: TRBV14; d_gene: TRBD1; abundance: NA; CDR3nt: TGTGCCAGCAGCCAAGACGTAGGTCTTCGGGACAGTTATTTT; CDR3aa: CASSQDVGLRDSYF
j_gene: TRBJ2-6; v_gene: TRBV9; d_gene: NA; abundance: many; CDR3nt: TGTGCCAGCAGCCGAACTGACAATCCTAATGGGGCCAACGTCCTGACTTTC; CDR3aa: CASSRTDNPNGANVLTF
j_gene: TRBJ1-2; v_gene: TRBV20-1; d_gene: NA; abundance: once; CDR3nt: TGCAGTGCTAGAGATCGGGGGGGCTACACCTTC; CDR3aa: CSARDRGGYTF